The T cell receptor beta chain under discussion was sequenced for a study of CD8 T cells in ankylosing spondylitis (dated by TCRdb to 2017 to 2019). Looking at the study overall: T cell receptor beta repertoires were profiled in healthy donors and ankylosing spondylitis patients so that disease-linked TCR variants could be found. The full study cohort comprised 25 ankylosing spondylitis patients and about a hundred healthy donors. Peripheral blood samples were taken, and synovial fluid was additionally collected from ankylosing spondylitis patients.

This clonotype was seen many times. This clone's antigen is unknown. No quality values exist for individual bases; no much larger clone is one base distant. For sequencing, an Illumina HiSeq 2500 was employed. Quantitative 5'-RACE with molecular barcodes was used to prepare TCR beta libraries. The paper's processing steps were these. A new computational method, built on a probabilistic model of VDJ rearrangement, was used to identify disease-linked TCR variants. Clones were called with MiXCR by TCRdb after fastp trimmed the public reads at Q25, and only in-frame beta chains were retained. Identical CDR3 protein sequences are pooled into one entry, listed with their most common genes and DNA. These V and J calls originate from TCRdb's pipeline instead of the authors' own analysis. For this sample there are approximately 90,000 distinct CDR3 sequences; about 8.3% appear just once. The top ten constitute 9.9% of the sample.

Broader findings and caveats from the paper: Blood from ankylosing spondylitis patients appeared to be characterized by a TCR beta motif composed of 7 to 9 highly homologous amino acid variants. The disease-linked clones showed a CD8+ phenotype and occurred at relatively low frequencies in peripheral blood. According to the report, matched synovial fluid samples from ankylosing spondylitis patients were significantly enriched for the disease-linked clones. Some motif variants were previously reported in synovial fluid and blood of reactive arthritis patients, suggesting common disease-initiation mechanisms.

This sequence originates from a male donor with ankylosing spondylitis or in good health (not recorded which). Sequences were obtained from blood, either unsorted or a sorted T cell fraction (not recorded which).

The DNA is as follows: TGTGCCAGCAGCTTCAGACTAGGGGAGAACATTCAGTACTTC. Translated, this is CASSFRLGENIQYF. The sequence links TRBV13 to TRBJ2-4; the D gene is perhaps TRBD2, from 6 matching bases. The germline V gene (reference sequence) yields PRHDT for CDR1 and FYEKMQ for CDR2. V is reduced by 3 bases and J by 7 bases, leaving a spacing of 13 bases between them. The CDR3 has 14 amino acids, counting the end cysteine and phenylalanine. Of all the DNA, just the CDR3 is kept, 42 bases in frame from base 1.